This entry features one T cell receptor (beta chain) sequence. What it recognizes is unknown. The entry originates in a study of cytomegalovirus exposure and HLA in healthy donors. Study results and caveats: Fewer N-insertions than the roughly 670-donor mean were reportedly shown by an Asian-associated ancestry cluster in a later analysis.

PCR used 60 Vbeta primers and 13 Jbeta primers. TCRdb's copy holds only in-frame clones and misses some; the assay was immunoSEQ multiplex PCR. The top ten hold 5.4% of the sample, which has about 170,000 clones, 73% seen once. CDR3 length: 14 residues. Germline V CDR1 and CDR2: SGHAT, FQDESV (reference sequence). Trimming took 5 bases from V and 5 from J; bases not matched to a gene: 8. The V gene is TRBV11-1, the J gene TRBJ2-5, with TRBD2 matching 7 bases. The specimen sequenced was PBMCs. The origin of this receptor is a young woman in good health and CMV-seropositive. The CDR3 loop is CASSPGGGMETQYF. CDR3 DNA sequence: TGTGCCAGCAGCCCGGGGGGAGGAATGGAGACCCAGTACTTC.